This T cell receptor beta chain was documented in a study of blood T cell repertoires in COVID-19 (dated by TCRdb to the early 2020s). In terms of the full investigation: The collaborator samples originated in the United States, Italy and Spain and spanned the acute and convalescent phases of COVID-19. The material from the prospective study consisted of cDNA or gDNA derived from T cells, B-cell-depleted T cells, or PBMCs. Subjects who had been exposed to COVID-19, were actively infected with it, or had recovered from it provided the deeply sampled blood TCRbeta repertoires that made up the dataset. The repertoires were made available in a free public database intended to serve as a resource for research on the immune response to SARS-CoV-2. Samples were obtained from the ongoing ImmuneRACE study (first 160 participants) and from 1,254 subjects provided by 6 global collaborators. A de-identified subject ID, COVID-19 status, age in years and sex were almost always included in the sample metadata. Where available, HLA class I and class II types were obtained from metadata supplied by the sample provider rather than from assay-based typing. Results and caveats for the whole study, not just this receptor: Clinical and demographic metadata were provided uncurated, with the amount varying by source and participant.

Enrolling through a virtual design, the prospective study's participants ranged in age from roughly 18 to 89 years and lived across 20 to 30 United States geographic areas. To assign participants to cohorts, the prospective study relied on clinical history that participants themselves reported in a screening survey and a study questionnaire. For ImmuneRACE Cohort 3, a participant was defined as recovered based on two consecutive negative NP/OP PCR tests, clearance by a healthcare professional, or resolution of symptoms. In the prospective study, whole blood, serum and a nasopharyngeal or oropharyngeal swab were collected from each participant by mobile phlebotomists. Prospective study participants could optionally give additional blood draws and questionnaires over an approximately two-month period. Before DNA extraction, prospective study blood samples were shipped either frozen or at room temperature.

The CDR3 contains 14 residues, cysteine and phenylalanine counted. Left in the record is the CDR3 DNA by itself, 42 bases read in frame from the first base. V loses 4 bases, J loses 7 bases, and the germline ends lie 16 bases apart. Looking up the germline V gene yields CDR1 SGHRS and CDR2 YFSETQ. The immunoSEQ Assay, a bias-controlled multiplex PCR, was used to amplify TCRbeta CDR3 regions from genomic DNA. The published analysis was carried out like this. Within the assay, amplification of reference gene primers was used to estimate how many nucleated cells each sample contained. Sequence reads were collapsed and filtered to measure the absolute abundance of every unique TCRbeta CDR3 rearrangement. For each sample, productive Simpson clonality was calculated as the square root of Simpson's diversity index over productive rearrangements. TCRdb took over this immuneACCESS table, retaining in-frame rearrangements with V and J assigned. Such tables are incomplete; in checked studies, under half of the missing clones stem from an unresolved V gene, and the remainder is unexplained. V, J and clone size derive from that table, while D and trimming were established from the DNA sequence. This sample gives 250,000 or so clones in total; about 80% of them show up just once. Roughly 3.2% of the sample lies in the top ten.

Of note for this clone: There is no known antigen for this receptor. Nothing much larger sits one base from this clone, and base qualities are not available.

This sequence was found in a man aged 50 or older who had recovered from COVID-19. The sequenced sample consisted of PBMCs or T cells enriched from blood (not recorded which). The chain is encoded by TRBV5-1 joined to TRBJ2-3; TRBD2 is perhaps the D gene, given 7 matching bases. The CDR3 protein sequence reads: CASSGGGAGYTQYF. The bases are TGCGCCAGCAGCGGGGGGGGCGCGGGTTATACGCAGTATTTT.